These T cell receptor beta chains were read from a single sample in a study of blood T cells in healthy people across ages. Using its own MiXCR run on the 5' RACE reads, TCRdb lists one record per CDR3 protein. The sample includes more than 650,000 distinct CDR3 sequences, roughly 25% of them seen just once. The sample also formed part of further work on T cells of mothers and their children.

Sequencing was carried out using blood. The receptors come from a boy between 10 and 17 years old in good health. The CDR3 runs from the conserved cysteine through the conserved F or W. D genes are given only for firm matches. The size field is filled for only some rows; it gives once, few, many or a size class.

CDR3 protein,CDR3 DNA,V gene,J gene,D gene,clone size
CASSLIWRGVKETQYF,TGTGCCAGCAGTTTAATTTGGCGGGGGGTTAAAGAGACCCAGTACTTC,TRBV28,TRBJ2-5,TRBD2,few
CARTTNSGANVLTF,TGTGCCAGAACGACAAACTCTGGGGCCAACGTCCTGACTTTC,TRBV7-9,TRBJ2-6,.,few
CASSPTGSEETQYF,TGTGCCAGCTCACCTACAGGGTCTGAAGAGACCCAGTACTTC,TRBV18,TRBJ2-5,.,.
CASSLADAEKLFF,TGCGCCAGCAGCCTAGCGGATGCTGAAAAACTGTTTTTT,TRBV5-1,TRBJ1-4,.,.
CSAREGPRVNYNEQFF,TGCAGTGCTAGGGAGGGCCCGAGGGTCAACTACAATGAGCAGTTCTTC,TRBV20-1,TRBJ2-1,.,few
CASRSTGAPFYEQYF,TGTGCCAGCAGATCAACAGGGGCTCCCTTTTACGAGCAGTACTTC,TRBV11-2,TRBJ2-7,TRBD1,.
CACSSGGGATDTQYF,TGTGCCTGCAGTTCGGGCGGGGGGGCGACAGATACGCAGTATTTT,TRBV28,TRBJ2-3,TRBD2,.
CASSFPESSTDTQYF,TGTGCCAGCAGTTTCCCAGAATCATCCACAGATACGCAGTATTTT,TRBV28,TRBJ2-3,.,.
CSAPGGFYGYTF,TGCAGTGCCCCCGGGGGTTTCTATGGCTACACCTTC,TRBV20-1,TRBJ1-2,.,.
CASSLMTGFEIAVEKLFF,TGTGCCAGCAGTCTGATGACAGGGTTTGAAATCGCTGTTGAAAAACTGTTTTTT,TRBV6-1,TRBJ1-4,TRBD1,.
CASSLVRPGELFF,TGTGCCAGCAGTTTAGTACGTCCCGGGGAGCTGTTTTTT,TRBV27,TRBJ2-2,.,.
CASSVGQELDEQYF,TGTGCCAGCAGCGTAGGTCAGGAGTTGGACGAGCAGTACTTC,TRBV9,TRBJ2-7,.,few
CASSGEEWEEAFF,TGTGCCAGCAGCGGCGAGGAATGGGAGGAAGCTTTCTTT,TRBV7-9,TRBJ1-1,.,.
CASRPSTSGTGVHYEQYF,TGTGCCAGCAGGCCCTCGACCTCCGGGACAGGGGTTCACTACGAGCAGTACTTC,TRBV5-5,TRBJ2-7,TRBD1,few
CASSQGESPLHF,TGTGCCAGCAGCCAAGGAGAATCACCCCTCCACTTT,TRBV3-1,TRBJ1-6,.,.
CASSLNLAGGREQFF,TGTGCCAGCAGCTTAAACCTAGCGGGGGGAAGGGAGCAGTTCTTC,TRBV7-2,TRBJ2-1,TRBD2,.
CASSPGDVSTDTQYF,TGTGCCAGCAGCCCGGGGGACGTCAGCACAGATACGCAGTATTTT,TRBV6-4,TRBJ2-3,.,.